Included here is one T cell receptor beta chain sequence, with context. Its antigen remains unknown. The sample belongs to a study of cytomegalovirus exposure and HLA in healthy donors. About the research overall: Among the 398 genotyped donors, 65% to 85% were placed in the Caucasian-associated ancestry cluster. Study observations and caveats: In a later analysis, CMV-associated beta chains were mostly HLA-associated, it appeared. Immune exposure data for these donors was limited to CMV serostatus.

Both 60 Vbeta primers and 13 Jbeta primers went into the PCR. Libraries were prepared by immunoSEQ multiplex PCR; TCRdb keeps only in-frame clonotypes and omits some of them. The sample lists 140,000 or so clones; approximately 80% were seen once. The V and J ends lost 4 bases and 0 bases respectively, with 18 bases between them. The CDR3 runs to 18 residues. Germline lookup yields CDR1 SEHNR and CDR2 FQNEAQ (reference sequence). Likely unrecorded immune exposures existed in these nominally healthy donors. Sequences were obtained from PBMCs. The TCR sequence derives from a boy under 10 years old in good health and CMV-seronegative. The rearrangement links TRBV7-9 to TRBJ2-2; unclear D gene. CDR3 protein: CASSSHSLVEANTGELFF. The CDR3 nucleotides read TGTGCCAGCAGCTCCCACTCCCTAGTCGAAGCGAACACCGGGGAGCTGTTTTTT.